The entry below gives a single T cell receptor (beta chain) sequence along with its context. PCR was performed using 60 Vbeta and 13 Jbeta primers. Data came from immunoSEQ multiplex PCR; TCRdb stores just in-frame clones and leaves some out. The table has 85,000 to 120,000 clones, roughly 80% seen once. The data stem from a study of cytomegalovirus exposure and HLA in healthy donors. J was trimmed by 1 base and V by 4 bases; bases with no gene match: 4. Germline V gene sequence: CDR1 MDHEN, CDR2 SYDVKM. The CDR3 has 16 residues. Sequenced sample: PBMCs. The receptor was derived from a man aged 60 to 69 in good health and CMV-seronegative. The chain combines TRBV28 with TRBJ2-2; 9 positions match TRBD2. The CDR3: CASSSPAGGNTGELFF. The CDR3 coding sequence is TGTGCCAGCAGTTCCCCAGCGGGGGGGAACACCGGGGAGCTGTTTTTT.